The T cell receptor beta chain described here comes from a study of blood T cell repertoires in COVID-19. Study information: Samples representing acute and convalescent COVID-19 were sourced from the United States, Italy and Spain. PBMCs, B-cell-depleted T cells, or T cells were the source of the cDNA or gDNA that made up the material.

Germline CDR1 is LNHDA and CDR2 is SQIVND (reference sequence). The CDR3 loop spans 12 amino acids. Trimming cost V 5 bases and J 10 bases, with 12 bases left between them. The assay was immunoSEQ multiplex PCR, and TCRdb's table has in-frame clones only and misses some. The sample has about 75,000 clones, roughly nine tenths seen once. This clonotype was obtained from a human donor in a cohort sampled during active COVID-19. The chain uses TRBV19 and TRBJ2-1; weak D call: TRBD2 (6 bases). Sequenced input: peripheral blood. The CDR3 sequence is CASSPPSVEQFF. The CDR3 bases are TGTGCCAGTAGTCCCCCTAGCGTAGAGCAGTTCTTC.